This TCR beta chain was recorded in a study of T cells in Graves' hyperthyroidism and ophthalmopathy. There were TCR beta CDR3 regions amplified from RNA transcripts. A first-round RT-PCR of the TCR CDR3 used the HTBI primer set. MiXCR, applied by TCRdb to the multiplex PCR reads, yields one record per CDR3 protein. Of about 500,000 distinct CDR3 sequences in the sample, roughly 14% were seen once. V shed 7 bases and J 6 bases; nucleotides not matched to a gene: 7. The length of the CDR3 is 12 residues. In germline, CDR1 is DFQATT, CDR2 SNEGSKA (reference sequence). The study enrolled patients aged 18 to 65 with newly diagnosed hyperthyroidism of under 2 months' duration. General study findings and limits: Among clonotypes expanded in thyroid above 0.001, most were also found in blood.

In regard to this clonotype: Its antigen is not identified.

The clonotype originates from a woman aged 18-35 years with Graves' hyperthyroidism. Sequenced sample: blood. The chain uses TRBV20-1 and TRBJ2-7, with 9 bases identical to TRBD1. CDR3 region: CSVPGQGLEQYV. The CDR3 DNA is TGCAGTGTCCCGGGACAGGGACTCGAGCAGTACGTC.